Following are 28 T cell receptor beta chains from one sample sequenced in a study of CD8 T cells in Susac syndrome. With random hexamers, 0.5 to 1 ug RNA was reverse transcribed. MiXCR, run by TCRdb on the immunoSEQ multiplex PCR reads, gives a single entry per CDR3 protein. This table holds about 120,000 distinct CDR3 sequences, roughly 92% found once. What was sequenced was CD4+ T cells from PBMCs. These receptors all stem from a human donor in good health.

CDR3 nucleotide sequence: TGTGCCAGCAGCTATAGTGACTGGGACACTGAAGCTTTCTTT. This codes for CASSYSDWDTEAFF. This chain uses TRBV28 with TRBJ1-1; D uncertain. Trimming took 6 bases from V and 3 from J, leaving 14 bases between them. The V gene's germline CDR1 is MDHEN and CDR2 SYDVKM. The CDR3 has 14 residues. Looking up the rest from reference TRBV28 and TRBJ1-1 gives the full variable domain: DVKVTQSSRYLVKRTGEKVFLECVQDMDHENMFWYRQDPGLGLRLIYFSYDVKMKEKGDIPEGYSVSREKKERFSLILESASTNQTSMYLCASSYSDWDTEAFFGQGTRLTVV.

V gene TRBV12-3 or TRBV12-4 combines with J gene TRBJ2-2; D gene ambiguous. CDR3 size: 15 residues. Deletions cut 6 bases from V and 0 bases from J, with 11 bases between. The CDR3 loop reads CASSDLQSNTGELFF. The DNA of the CDR3 is TGTGCCAGCAGCGATCTACAGTCGAACACCGGGGAGCTGTTTTTT.

The gene calls are TRBV28 and TRBJ2-1; D is unclear. Germline V CDR1 and CDR2: MDHEN, SYDVKM. V was clipped by 8 bases and J by 0 bases, with 17 bases between them. CDR3 length: 16 amino acids. DNA of the CDR3: TGTGCCAGCTCCCTTCCGGAATTTGCCTCCTACAATGAGCAGTTCTTC. Amino acid sequence: CASSLPEFASYNEQFF.

This rearrangement joins TRBV24-1 to TRBJ2-5; perhaps TRBD2 as D (6 bases). Germline CDR1 is KGHDR and CDR2 is SFDVKD. V lost 2 bases, J lost 5 bases, and 14 bases lay in between. The CDR3 is 15 amino acids. The CDR3 sequence is CATSDSRTGGETQYF. The CDR3 DNA sequence: TGTGCCACCAGTGATTCCCGGACCGGGGGTGAGACCCAGTACTTC.

The chain combines TRBV4-1 with TRBJ2-1; perhaps D is TRBD1 or TRBD2 (6 bases each). The germline gives CDR1 MGHRA, CDR2 YSYEKL. V lost 0 bases and J 10 bases, leaving 22 bases between the germline ends. The CDR3 sequence is 17 residues long. The CDR3 is CASSQDRGGLLHVEQFF. As DNA, the CDR3 is TGCGCCAGCAGCCAAGATAGAGGGGGACTTCTGCATGTAGAGCAGTTCTTC.

The chain recombines TRBV18 with TRBJ1-1, with unresolved D. Germline V gene sequence: CDR1 KGHSH, CDR2 LQKENI. Trimming removed 1 base at V and 4 bases at J, with 13 bases between. This CDR3 is 15 amino acids long. The CDR3 here is CASSPQSEGGTEAFF. The CDR3 DNA follows: TGTGCCAGCTCACCACAGTCCGAGGGTGGCACTGAAGCTTTCTTT.

As concerns this clonotype: The junction departs from the called germline gene at one end, perhaps through a read error. The chain recombines TRBV7-7 with TRBJ2-2; a weak D match, TRBD1 (6 bases). Germline V CDR1 and CDR2: SSHAT, FNYEAQ (reference sequence). There are 14 residues in the CDR3. The CDR3: CASSPKGDTGELFF. The CDR3 DNA reads TGTGCTAGCAGCCCCAAGGGGGACACCGGGGAGCTGTTTTTT.

This rearrangement joins TRBV30 to TRBJ1-5; no definite D call. CDR3 length: 12 amino acids. With 0 bases removed from V and 14 bases from J, the gap between germline ends came to 14 bases. Germline CDR1 is GTSNPN and CDR2 is SVGIG (reference sequence). CDR3 in amino acids: CAWSVGEIEKHF. CDR3 DNA: TGTGCCTGGAGTGTTGGGGAGATAGAAAAGCATTTT.

The rearrangement uses TRBV20-1 and TRBJ2-5; 14 bases line up with TRBD2. The CDR3 consists of 15 residues. V lost 4 bases to trimming and J lost 4 bases; unmatched junction nucleotides: 5. Germline V gene sequence: CDR1 DFQATT, CDR2 SNEGSKA (reference sequence). CDR3 residues: CSATPGTSGRETQYF. The CDR3 bases are TGCAGTGCTACACCTGGGACTAGCGGGAGAGAGACCCAGTACTTC.

This clonotype appeared a few times. The CDR3, as DNA: TGTGCCAGCAGCCGACAGGGATTTGAAGCTTTCTTT. This sequence encodes CASSRQGFEAFF. V usage is TRBV6-1 and J usage is TRBJ1-1; 7 nucleotides agree with TRBD1. The germline CDR1 and CDR2 sequences are MNHNS and SASEGT. This CDR3 is 12 amino acids long. With V trimmed by 6 bases and J by 7 bases, 5 bases remained unmatched.

The chain carries TRBV12-3 or TRBV12-4 and TRBJ2-1; TRBD2 matches 10 bases. CDR3 length: 14 amino acids. The V and J ends lost 8 bases and 12 bases, in that order; junction bases with no gene match: 13. This chain's CDR3 is CASVRGVAGGVQFF. CDR3 in DNA: TGTGCCAGCGTCCGCGGGGTAGCGGGGGGAGTGCAGTTCTTC.

The V call is TRBV20-1, the J call TRBJ1-2; D gene ambiguous. Between the trimmed V and J ends, which lost 4 bases and 4 bases, there was a span of 19 bases. Looked up from germline, CDR1 is DFQATT and CDR2 is SNEGSKA (reference sequence). The CDR3 totals 15 residues. CDR3 amino acids: CSAKVPGITTYGYTF. The CDR3 nucleotides are TGCAGTGCTAAAGTACCGGGAATTACGACCTATGGCTACACCTTC.

The chain carries TRBV7-2 and TRBJ2-3; 12 positions match TRBD2. This CDR3 has 15 residues. Trimming removed 5 bases from V and 2 bases from J; junction bases left unmatched: 2. Germline CDR1 SGHTA, CDR2 FQGNSA. The CDR3 DNA reads as TGTGCCAGCAGCCGGACTAGCGGGAACACAGATACGCAGTATTTT. Translated: CASSRTSGNTDTQYF.

V usage is TRBV5-1 and J usage is TRBJ2-3, with unresolved D. V lost 0 bases and J lost 5, with 10 bases in between. CDR3 length: 14 residues. Germline CDR1 and CDR2: SGHRS and YFSETQ. DNA for the CDR3: TGCGCCAGCAGCTTGGGGAGAAACGGAGATACGCAGTATTTT. It specifies CASSLGRNGDTQYF.

V is TRBV5-4 and J is TRBJ1-6; D may be TRBD1 (5 bases). The germline V gene encodes CDR1 SGHNT and CDR2 YYREEE (reference sequence). V was trimmed by 0 bases and J by 11 bases, leaving 9 bases between them. The length of the CDR3 is 13 residues. CDR3 in amino acids: CASSLDETAPLHF. The CDR3 DNA reads TGTGCCAGCAGCTTGGATGAGACAGCACCCCTCCACTTT.

V gene TRBV28 combines with J gene TRBJ1-1; no definite D call. V dropped 6 bases and J dropped 4 bases, with 15 bases sitting between them. Germline CDR1 is MDHEN and CDR2 is SYDVKM. The CDR3 extends over 14 amino acids. CDR3 sequence reads: CASSRTLGGTEAFF. In nucleotides, the CDR3 is TGTGCCAGCAGCCGAACGCTTGGAGGCACTGAAGCTTTCTTT. Together with reference TRBV28 and TRBJ1-1, the CDR3 gives the full variable domain: DVKVTQSSRYLVKRTGEKVFLECVQDMDHENMFWYRQDPGLGLRLIYFSYDVKMKEKGDIPEGYSVSREKKERFSLILESASTNQTSMYLCASSRTLGGTEAFFGQGTRLTVV.

The chain uses TRBV5-6 and TRBJ1-6; no reliable D call. The CDR3 has 12 residues. The V end was cut by 1 base, the J end by 9 bases, with 5 bases between. Germline CDR1 SGHDT, CDR2 YYEEEE. The CDR3 region has the DNA TGTGCCAGCAGCTTGTGGGGTTCACCCCTCCACTTT. Translating gives CASSLWGSPLHF.

The rearrangement joins TRBV18 to TRBJ1-2; D uncertain. The V end was cut by 1 base, the J end by 0 bases, with 12 bases between. The CDR3 is 16 amino acids. Germline loops: CDR1 KGHSH, CDR2 LQKENI. DNA of the CDR3: TGTGCCAGCTCACCACAAGCGGCCGGGGCTAACTATGGCTACACCTTC. It is translated as CASSPQAAGANYGYTF.

The V and J genes are TRBV27 and TRBJ1-2; TRBD1 matches 8 bases. V shed 6 bases and J 8 bases; nucleotides not matched to a gene: 8. Germline-derived CDR1 and CDR2 are MNHEY and SMNVEV (reference sequence). The CDR3 is made up of 13 amino acids. Here the CDR3 DNA reads TGTGCCAGCAGCCCCCAGGGGGCGCGGGGCTACACCTTC. It codes for CASSPQGARGYTF.

This sequence joins TRBV3-1 and TRBJ1-1; possible D gene TRBD1, 5 bases. Germline loops: CDR1 LGHDT, CDR2 YNNKEL (reference sequence). The V end was cut by 2 bases, the J end by 4 bases, with 8 bases between. This CDR3 has 13 residues. Written as DNA, the CDR3 is TGTGCCAGCAGCCAAAGAGGGGTCACTGAAGCTTTCTTT. It encodes CASSQRGVTEAFF.

The rearrangement links TRBV2 to TRBJ2-2; no reliable D call. Germline assignment: CDR1 SNHLY and CDR2 FYNNEI. The germline V and J ends were trimmed by 6 bases and 5 bases, with 10 bases remaining between them. The CDR3 spans 13 residues. CDR3 coding DNA: TGTGCCAGCAGACGAGGAGCGACCGGGGAGCTGTTTTTT. Translated, it gives CASRRGATGELFF.

The chain carries TRBV3-1 and TRBJ2-7, with D tentatively TRBD1 or TRBD2 (5 bases each). CDR3 length: 15 residues. With 6 bases removed from V and 6 bases from J, the gap between germline ends came to 21 bases. CDR1 is LGHDT, CDR2 YNNKEL, per germline (reference sequence). The CDR3 loop reads CASSHPLGDLSEQYF. The DNA of the CDR3 is TGTGCCAGCAGTCATCCTCTGGGGGATCTAAGCGAGCAGTACTTC.

J is TRBJ2-6 and V is TRBV20-1; D tentatively fits TRBD1 or TRBD2 (5 bases each). CDR3 length: 15 amino acids. Trimming removed 3 bases at V and 0 bases at J, with 9 bases between. The germline CDR1 and CDR2 sequences are DFQATT and SNEGSKA (reference sequence). DNA for the CDR3: TGCAGTGCTAGTCCAGGGAGCTCTGGGGCCAACGTCCTGACTTTC. Protein: CSASPGSSGANVLTF.

This clonotype was recorded a few times. The chain couples TRBV7-6 to TRBJ2-5; 7 bases map to TRBD1. The germline V gene encodes CDR1 SGHVS and CDR2 FNYEAQ. The CDR3 has 15 residues. Losses at the gene ends were 1 base for V and 2 bases for J; bases not matched to a gene: 4. The CDR3 spells CASSLGGTVQETQYF. In DNA, the CDR3 is TGTGCCAGCAGCTTAGGTGGGACAGTTCAAGAGACCCAGTACTTC.

V is TRBV5-1 and J is TRBJ1-1; D gene ambiguous. Germline CDR1 and CDR2: SGHRS and YFSETQ. Between the trimmed V and J ends, which lost 3 bases and 1 base, there was a span of 10 bases. The CDR3 extends over 14 amino acids. This chain's CDR3 is CASSWPDGNTEAFF. The CDR3 DNA reads TGCGCCAGCAGCTGGCCGGACGGGAACACTGAAGCTTTCTTT.

The rearrangement links TRBV7-2 to TRBJ2-3; D is unresolved. Per germline, CDR1 SGHTA and CDR2 FQGNSA. Trimming removed 2 bases at V and 2 bases at J, with 11 bases between. This CDR3 contains 15 residues. CDR3 DNA: TGTGCCAGCAGCTTAAGTACGGCATACACAGATACGCAGTATTTT. Translated, it gives CASSLSTAYTDTQYF.

The chain couples TRBV7-9 to TRBJ2-3, with D perhaps matching TRBD2 (5 bases). CDR1 SEHNR and CDR2 FQNEAQ come from the germline V gene (reference sequence). Trimming took 3 bases from V and 0 from J, leaving 7 bases between them. The CDR3 has 14 residues. The CDR3 DNA reads TGTGCCAGCAGCTTCCGGGGTAGCACAGATACGCAGTATTTT. Residues: CASSFRGSTDTQYF.

The chain uses TRBV3-1 and TRBJ2-1; D uncertain. This CDR3 spans 14 amino acids. The germline V gene encodes CDR1 LGHDT and CDR2 YNNKEL (reference sequence). V was clipped by 4 bases and J by 3 bases, with 10 bases between them. The DNA of the CDR3 is TGTGCCAGCAGCCTTCTTACCGACTACAATGAGCAGTTCTTC. Translating it yields CASSLLTDYNEQFF.